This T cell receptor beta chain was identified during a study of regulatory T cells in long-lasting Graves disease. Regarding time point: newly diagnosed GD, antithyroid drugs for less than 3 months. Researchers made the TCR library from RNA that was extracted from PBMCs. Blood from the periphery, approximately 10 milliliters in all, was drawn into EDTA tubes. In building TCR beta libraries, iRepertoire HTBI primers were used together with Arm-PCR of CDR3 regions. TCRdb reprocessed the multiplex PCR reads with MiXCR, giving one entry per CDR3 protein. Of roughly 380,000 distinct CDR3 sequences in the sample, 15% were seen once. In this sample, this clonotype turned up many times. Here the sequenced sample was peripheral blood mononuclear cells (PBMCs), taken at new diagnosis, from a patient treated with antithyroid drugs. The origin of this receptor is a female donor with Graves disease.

The CDR3 DNA sequence: TGTGCCAGCAGTGAACGGACTATCCCCGGCGGCTACACCTTC. This codes for CASSERTIPGGYTF. The chain carries TRBV2 and TRBJ1-2; D uncertain. The V and J ends lost 2 bases and 8 bases respectively, with 15 bases between them. From germline, CDR1 is SNHLY and CDR2 FYNNEI. CDR3 length: 14 residues.